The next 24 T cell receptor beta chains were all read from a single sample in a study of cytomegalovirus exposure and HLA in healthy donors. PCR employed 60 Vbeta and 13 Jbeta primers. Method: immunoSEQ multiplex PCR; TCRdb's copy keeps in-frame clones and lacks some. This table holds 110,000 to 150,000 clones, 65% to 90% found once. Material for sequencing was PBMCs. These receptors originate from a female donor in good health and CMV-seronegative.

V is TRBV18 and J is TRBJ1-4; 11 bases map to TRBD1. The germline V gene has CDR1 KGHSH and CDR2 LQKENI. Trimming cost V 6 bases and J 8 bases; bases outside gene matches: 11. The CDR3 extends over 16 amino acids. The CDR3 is CASSRTGGWEREKLFF. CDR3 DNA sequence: TGTGCCAGCTCGCGGACAGGGGGCTGGGAGAGAGAAAAACTGTTTTTT.

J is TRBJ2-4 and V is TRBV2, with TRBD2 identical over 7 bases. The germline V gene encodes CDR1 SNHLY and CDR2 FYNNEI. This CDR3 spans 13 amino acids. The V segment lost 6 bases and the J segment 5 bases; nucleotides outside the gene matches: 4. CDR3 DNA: TGTGCCAGCAGAGGGACTAATCAAAACATTCAGTACTTC. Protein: CASRGTNQNIQYF.

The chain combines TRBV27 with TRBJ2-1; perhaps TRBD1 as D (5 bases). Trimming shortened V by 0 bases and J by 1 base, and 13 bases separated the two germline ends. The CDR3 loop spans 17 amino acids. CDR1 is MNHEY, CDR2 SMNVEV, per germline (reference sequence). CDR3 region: CASSLSGQGISYNEQFF. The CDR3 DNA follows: TGTGCCAGCAGTTTATCGGGGCAGGGTATTTCCTACAATGAGCAGTTCTTC.

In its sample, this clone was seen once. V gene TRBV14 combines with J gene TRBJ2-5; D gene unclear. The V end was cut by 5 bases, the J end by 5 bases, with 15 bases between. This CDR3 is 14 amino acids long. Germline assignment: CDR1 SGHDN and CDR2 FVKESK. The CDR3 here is CASSSDWIGETQYF. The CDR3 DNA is TGTGCCAGCAGCTCCGACTGGATTGGGGAGACCCAGTACTTC.

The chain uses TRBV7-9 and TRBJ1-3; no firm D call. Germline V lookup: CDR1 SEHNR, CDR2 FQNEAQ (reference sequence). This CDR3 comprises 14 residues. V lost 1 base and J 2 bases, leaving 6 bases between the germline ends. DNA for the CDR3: TGTGCCAGCAGCTTAGTTGCGGCTGGAAACACCATATATTTT. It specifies CASSLVAAGNTIYF.

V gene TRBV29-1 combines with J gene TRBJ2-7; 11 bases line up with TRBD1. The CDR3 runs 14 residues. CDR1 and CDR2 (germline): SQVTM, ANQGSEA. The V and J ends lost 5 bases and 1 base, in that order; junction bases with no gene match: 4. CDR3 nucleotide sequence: TGCAGCGTTTCCGGGACAGGGGGTTCCTACGAGCAGTACTTC. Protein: CSVSGTGGSYEQYF.

CDR3 DNA: TGCGCCAGCAGAGATCGGGCGGGGACTGAAGCTTTCTTT. It encodes CASRDRAGTEAFF. The J gene is TRBJ1-1, the V gene TRBV5-1, with D unresolved. V lost 5 bases to trimming and J lost 5 bases, with 13 bases between them. The CDR3 totals 13 residues. CDR1 SGHRS and CDR2 YFSETQ come from the germline V gene.

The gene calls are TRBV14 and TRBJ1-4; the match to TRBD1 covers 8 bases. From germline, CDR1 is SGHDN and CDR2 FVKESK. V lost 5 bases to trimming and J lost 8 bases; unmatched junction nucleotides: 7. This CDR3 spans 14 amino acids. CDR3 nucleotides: TGTGCCAGCAGCTACCAGGGGGCGCGCGAAAAACTGTTTTTT. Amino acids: CASSYQGAREKLFF.

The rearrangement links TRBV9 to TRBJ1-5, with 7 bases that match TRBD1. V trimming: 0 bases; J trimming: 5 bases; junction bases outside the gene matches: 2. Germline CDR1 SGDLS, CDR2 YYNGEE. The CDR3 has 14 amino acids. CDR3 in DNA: TGTGCCAGCAGCGTAGGGCAGGGGGATCAGCCCCAGCATTTT. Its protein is CASSVGQGDQPQHF.

The CDR3 sequence: CASSQSSGRTQETQYF. The CDR3 DNA follows: TGTGCCAGCAGCCAGAGTAGCGGGAGGACCCAAGAGACCCAGTACTTC. The chain is built from TRBV13 and TRBJ2-5; 10 bases map to TRBD2. The germline V gene has CDR1 PRHDT and CDR2 FYEKMQ (reference sequence). This CDR3 comprises 16 residues. J was trimmed by 1 base and V by 5 bases; bases with no gene match: 7.

In nucleotides, the CDR3 is TGCGCCAGCAGCCCCCGGGACAGCGAAGCCGCCAAAACTGAAGCTTTCTTT. Protein: CASSPRDSEAAKTEAFF. The V call is TRBV4-1, the J call TRBJ1-1, with 7 bases that match TRBD1. Germline V lookup: CDR1 MGHRA, CDR2 YSYEKL. CDR3 length: 17 residues. The V segment lost 4 bases and the J segment 5 bases; nucleotides outside the gene matches: 16.

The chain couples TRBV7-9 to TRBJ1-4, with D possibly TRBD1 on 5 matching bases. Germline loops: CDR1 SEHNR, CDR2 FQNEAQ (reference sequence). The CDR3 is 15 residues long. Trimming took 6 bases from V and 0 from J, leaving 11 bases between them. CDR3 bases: TGTGCCAGCAGGTTTACAGGCACAACTAATGAAAAACTGTTTTTT. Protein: CASRFTGTTNEKLFF.

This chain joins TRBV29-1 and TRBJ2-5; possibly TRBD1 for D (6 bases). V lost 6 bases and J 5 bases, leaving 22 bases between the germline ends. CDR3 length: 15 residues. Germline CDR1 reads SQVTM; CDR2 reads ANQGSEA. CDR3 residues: CSVDRPLGGKETQYF. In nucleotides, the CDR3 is TGCAGCGTCGATAGACCTTTAGGGGGTAAGGAGACCCAGTACTTC.

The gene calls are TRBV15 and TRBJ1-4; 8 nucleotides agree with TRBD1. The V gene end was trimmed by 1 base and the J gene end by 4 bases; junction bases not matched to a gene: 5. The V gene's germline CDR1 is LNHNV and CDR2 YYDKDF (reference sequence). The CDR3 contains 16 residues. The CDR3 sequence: CATSRVRQGYNEKLFF. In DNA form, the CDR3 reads TGTGCCACCAGCAGAGTCAGACAGGGGTATAATGAAAAACTGTTTTTT.

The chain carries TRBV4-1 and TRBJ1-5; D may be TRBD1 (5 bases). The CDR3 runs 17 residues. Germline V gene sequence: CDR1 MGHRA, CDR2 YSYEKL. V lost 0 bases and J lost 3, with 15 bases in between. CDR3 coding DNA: TGCGCCAGCAGCCAAGATCCGGACAAAGAGGTCAATCAGCCCCAGCATTTT. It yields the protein CASSQDPDKEVNQPQHF.

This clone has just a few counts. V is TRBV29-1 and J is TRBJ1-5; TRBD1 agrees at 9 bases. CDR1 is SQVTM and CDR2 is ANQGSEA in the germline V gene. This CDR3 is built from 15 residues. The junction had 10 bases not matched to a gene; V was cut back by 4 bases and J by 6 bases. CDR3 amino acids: CSVGEAGTGFQPQHF. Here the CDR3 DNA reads TGCAGCGTTGGTGAGGCCGGGACAGGGTTTCAGCCCCAGCATTTT.

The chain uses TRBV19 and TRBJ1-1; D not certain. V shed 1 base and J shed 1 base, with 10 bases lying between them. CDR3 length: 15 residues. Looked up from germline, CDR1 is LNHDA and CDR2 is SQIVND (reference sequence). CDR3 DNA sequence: TGTGCCAGTAGTATAGGGTCGAGATCGAACACTGAAGCTTTCTTT. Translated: CASSIGSRSNTEAFF.

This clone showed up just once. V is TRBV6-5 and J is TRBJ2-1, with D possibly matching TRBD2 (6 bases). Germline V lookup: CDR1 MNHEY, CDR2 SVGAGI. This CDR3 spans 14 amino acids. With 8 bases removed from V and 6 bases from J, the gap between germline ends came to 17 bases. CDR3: CASGRRALGNEQFF. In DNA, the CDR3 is TGTGCCAGCGGCCGGAGGGCCCTAGGCAATGAGCAGTTCTTC.

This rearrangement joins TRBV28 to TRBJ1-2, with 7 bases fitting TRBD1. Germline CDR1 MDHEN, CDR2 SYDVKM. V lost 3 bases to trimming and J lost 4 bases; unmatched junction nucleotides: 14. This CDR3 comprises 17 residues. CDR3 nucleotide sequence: TGTGCCAGCAGTTTGTTCGGACAGGATCTACTGCTCTATGGCTACACCTTC. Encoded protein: CASSLFGQDLLLYGYTF.

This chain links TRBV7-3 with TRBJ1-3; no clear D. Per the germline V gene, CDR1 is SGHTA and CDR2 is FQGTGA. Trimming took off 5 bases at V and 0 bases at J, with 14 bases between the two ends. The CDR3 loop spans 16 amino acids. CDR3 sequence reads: CASSLYGSFSGNTIYF. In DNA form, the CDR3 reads TGTGCCAGCAGCCTATACGGGTCCTTCTCTGGAAACACCATATATTTT. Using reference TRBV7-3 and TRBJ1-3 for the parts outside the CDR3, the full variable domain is GAGVSQTPSNKVTEKGKYVELRCDPISGHTALYWYRQSLGQGPEFLIYFQGTGAADDSGLPNDRFFAVRPEGSVSTLKIQRTERGDSAVYLCASSLYGSFSGNTIYFGEGSWLTVV.

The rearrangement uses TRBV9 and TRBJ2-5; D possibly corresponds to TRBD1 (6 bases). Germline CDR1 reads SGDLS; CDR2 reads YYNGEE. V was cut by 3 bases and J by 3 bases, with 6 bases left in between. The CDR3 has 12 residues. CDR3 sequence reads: CASSDREETQYF. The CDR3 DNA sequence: TGTGCCAGCAGCGACAGGGAAGAGACCCAGTACTTC.

The CDR3 bases are TGTGCCATCAGTGCAGGACAGGGACTTCCCTCTGGAAACACCATATATTTT. Translating gives CAISAGQGLPSGNTIYF. This chain uses TRBV10-3 with TRBJ1-3; 8 nucleotides line up with TRBD1. Germline CDR1 ENHRY, CDR2 SYGVKD. With V trimmed by 4 bases and J by 0 bases, 8 bases remained unmatched. This CDR3 region has 17 residues.

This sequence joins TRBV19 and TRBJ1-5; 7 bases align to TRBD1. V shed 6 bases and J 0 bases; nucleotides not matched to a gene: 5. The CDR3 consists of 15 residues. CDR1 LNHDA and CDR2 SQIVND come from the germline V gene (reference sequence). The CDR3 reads CASRRDRYSNQPQHF. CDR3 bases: TGTGCCAGTAGGAGGGACAGATATAGCAATCAGCCCCAGCATTTT.

For the CDR3, the DNA is TGTGCCAGCAGCTTACCCACAGAATACGAGCAGTACTTC. Its protein product is CASSLPTEYEQYF. J is TRBJ2-7 and V is TRBV11-1; D gene unclear. CDR3 length equals 13 residues. Trimming cost V 2 bases and J 4 bases, with 9 bases left between them. Germline V gene sequence: CDR1 SGHAT, CDR2 FQDESV (reference sequence). The full variable domain, with the rest looked up from reference TRBV11-1 and TRBJ2-7, is EAEVAQSPRYKITEKSQAVAFWCDPISGHATLYWYRQILGQGPELLVQFQDESVVDDSQLPKDRFSAERLKGVDSTLKIQPAELGDSAMYLCASSLPTEYEQYFGPGTRLTVT.